The rows below give T cell receptor beta chains drawn from one sample of a study of CD8+ T cells in alopecia areata. The method was immunoSEQ multiplex PCR; TCRdb's version includes in-frame clones alone and lacks a portion of them. This table has 65,000 to 75,000 clones, more than 40% appearing once. Sample: CD8+ T cells sorted from blood, taken at week 0. Receptor source: a human donor with alopecia areata. Each CDR3 is given with its conserved first and last residue. The D gene is left open where the match is weak. Clone size is given for some rows only: seen once, a few or many times, or a class if the clone is expanded.

clone size,CDR3 length,J gene,V gene,D gene,CDR3 protein,CDR3 DNA
NA,16,TRBJ1-1,TRBV7-9,TRBD1,CASSKRQGKMNTEAFF,TGTGCCAGCAGCAAAAGACAGGGGAAGATGAACACTGAAGCTTTCTTT
NA,15,TRBJ2-2,TRBV29-1,TRBD2,CSVDPREMDTGELFF,TGCAGCGTTGATCCGCGGGAGATGGACACCGGGGAGCTGTTTTTT
NA,13,TRBJ1-2,TRBV29-1,NA,CSVSEGSGYGYTF,TGCAGCGTTAGCGAGGGCAGCGGCTATGGCTACACCTTC
NA,11,TRBJ2-1,TRBV2,NA,CASSRTNEQFF,TGTGCCAGCAGCCGGACTAATGAGCAGTTCTTC
few,13,TRBJ2-7,TRBV30,NA,CAWSRDASYEQYF,TGTGCCTGGAGTCGGGATGCCTCCTACGAGCAGTACTTC
NA,18,TRBJ2-4,TRBV7-9,NA,CASSADGGYRVAKNIQYF,TGTGCCAGCAGCGCAGACGGGGGATATAGGGTAGCCAAAAACATTCAGTACTTC
NA,12,TRBJ2-7,TRBV30,NA,CAGGTETYEQYF,TGTGCCGGCGGGACAGAGACCTACGAGCAGTACTTC
NA,14,TRBJ2-5,TRBV7-2,NA,CASSLAGTLETQYF,TGTGCCAGCAGCTTAGCGGGGACACTGGAGACCCAGTACTTC
NA,12,TRBJ2-2,TRBV6-6,NA,CASQSWTGELFF,TGTGCCAGCCAAAGCTGGACCGGGGAGCTGTTTTTT
NA,12,TRBJ2-7,TRBV4-1,NA,CASSQVGYEQYF,TGCGCCAGCAGCCAAGTGGGATACGAGCAGTACTTC
few,14,TRBJ1-1,TRBV4-1,NA,CASRQQGAGTEAFF,TGCGCCAGCAGACAACAAGGGGCCGGCACTGAAGCTTTCTTT
once,14,TRBJ2-5,TRBV13,NA,CASSLADSQETQYF,TGTGCCAGCAGCTTAGCCGACAGCCAAGAGACCCAGTACTTC
NA,17,TRBJ2-3,TRBV29-1,NA,CSVYPPGAATSTDTQYF,TGCAGCGTTTATCCCCCCGGGGCGGCGACTAGCACAGATACGCAGTATTTT
NA,11,TRBJ2-3,TRBV29-1,NA,CSAPGGDTQYF,TGCAGCGCCCCCGGGGGAGATACGCAGTATTTT
NA,13,TRBJ2-1,TRBV7-9,TRBD1,CASSPRQGREQFF,TGTGCCAGCAGCCCACGACAGGGGAGAGAGCAGTTCTTC
NA,11,TRBJ1-1,TRBV6-1,NA,CASRAGLEAFF,TGTGCCAGCAGAGCAGGGCTTGAAGCTTTCTTT
NA,13,TRBJ1-2,TRBV6-1,TRBD1,CASSLDRGGGYTF,TGTGCCAGCAGTCTGGACAGGGGAGGCGGCTACACCTTC
NA,14,TRBJ2-1,TRBV29-1,TRBD1,CSVEDRDRQNEQFF,TGCAGCGTTGAAGACCGGGACAGGCAGAATGAGCAGTTCTTC
NA,16,TRBJ1-1,TRBV28,TRBD1,CASRLTGEKAYTEAFF,TGTGCCAGCAGGCTTACAGGGGAGAAGGCATACACTGAAGCTTTCTTT
once,12,TRBJ2-2,TRBV5-6,NA,CASSLNPGELFF,TGTGCCAGCAGCTTGAACCCCGGGGAGCTGTTTTTT
NA,14,TRBJ2-6,TRBV30,NA,CAWSVGAGANVLTF,TGTGCCTGGAGTGTAGGGGCTGGGGCCAACGTCCTGACTTTC
once,12,TRBJ1-5,TRBV7-9,NA,CASSPGGSPQHF,TGTGCCAGCAGCCCAGGAGGGTCGCCCCAGCATTTT